The entry that follows covers one T cell receptor (beta chain) sequence. Its target is unknown. This sample is drawn from a study of graft-versus-host responses after intestinal transplantation. The overall study: In this cohort, recipients had multivisceral, liver-intestinal, or isolated intestinal transplants. The whole recipient group had anti-thymocyte globulin induction followed by tacrolimus and steroids for around 3 years. Study-wide results and caveats: Patients who carried graft-donor T cell macrochimerism also had high graft-versus-host to host-versus-graft clonal ratios in their allografts. Recipient bone marrow held GvH clones, some seen earlier in ileum or blood.

The assay was immunoSEQ multiplex PCR, and TCRdb's table has in-frame clones only and misses some. The sample includes over 55,000 clones, over 75% of them seen just once. Deletions cut 7 bases from V and 2 bases from J, with 9 bases between. In germline, CDR1 is LNHDA, CDR2 SQIVND (reference sequence). This CDR3 region has 13 residues. The chain joins TRBV19 to TRBJ1-3, with a tentative D call TRBD1 (5 bases). This receptor was taken from a human donor who was the organ donor for an intestinal transplant. The sample consisted of unstimulated CD4+ T cells sorted from spleen or lymph node cells, taken before transplant. CDR3 bases: TGTGCCAGTAAACAGGTTCCTGGAAACACCATATATTTT. This encodes CASKQVPGNTIYF.